This T cell receptor (beta chain) derives from a study of blood T cell repertoires in COVID-19 (dated by TCRdb to the early 2020s). Concerning the study at large: The collaborator samples originated in the United States, Italy and Spain and spanned the acute and convalescent phases of COVID-19. The material from the prospective study consisted of cDNA or gDNA derived from T cells, B-cell-depleted T cells, or PBMCs. The dataset comprised deeply sampled blood TCRbeta repertoires from subjects exposed to, actively infected with, or recovered from COVID-19. The repertoires were released in a freely available public database intended as a resource for research on the immune response to SARS-CoV-2. The samples were drawn from the first 160 participants of the ongoing ImmuneRACE study and from roughly 1,300 subjects provided by 6 global collaborators. The sample metadata nearly always contained a de-identified subject ID, COVID-19 status, age in years and sex. Where HLA class I and class II types were available, the types were taken from metadata supplied by the sample provider, not from assay-based typing.

One collaborating source in Seattle enrolled patients during active infection and followed them longitudinally through the course of disease. The collaborating institutions used their own protocols to collect whole blood in K2EDTA tubes. For TCRbeta analysis, collaborators shipped samples as frozen whole blood, isolated PBMCs, or DNA extracted from either of those sample types. CDR1 and CDR2 are read off the germline V gene as SGHRS and YFSETQ. The germline V and J ends show losses of 6 bases and 9 bases respectively, and no gene match explains 14 bases of the junction. From its cysteine to its phenylalanine, the CDR3 spans 16 amino acids. This entry keeps only the CDR3 DNA: 48 bases, framed from base 1. Comments on this clone: Its specific antigen is unknown. No qualities accompany the bases; no much larger clone lies one base away.

TCRbeta CDR3 regions were amplified from genomic DNA using the immunoSEQ Assay, a bias-controlled multiplex PCR. The paper's processing steps were these. Nucleated cell counts per sample were estimated from amplification of reference gene primers within the assay. To quantify the absolute abundance of each unique TCRbeta CDR3 rearrangement, sequence reads were collapsed and filtered. For each sample, productive Simpson clonality was calculated as the square root of Simpson's diversity index across productive rearrangements. Drawn from immuneACCESS, this table holds only the in-frame rearrangements with V and J called that TCRdb kept. Clones are partly lost; checked studies trace under half to an unresolved V gene and leave the rest unexplained. V and J calls plus clone size are reproduced from that table; the DNA served to infer D and trimming. The sample has approximately 500,000 clones on record, around 90% of them singletons. The top ten hold about 8.2% of the sample.

Study-wide findings and limitations: The quantity of clinical and demographic metadata differed by source and by participant and was supplied without curation.

The receptor was isolated from a woman in her 50s with COVID-19, enrolled during active disease. This sequence uses TRBV5-1 and TRBJ1-6; TRBD1 lines up with 8 middle nucleotides. The sample was peripheral blood. In nucleotide form, the sequence is TGCGCCAGCACCACAGGGGGAGGCTCGGAAGTTTCACCCCTCCACTTT. Translated, it gives CASTTGGGSEVSPLHF.